The clone carrying this TCR beta chain was observed a single time. The antigen remains undetermined. Sequenced by immunoSEQ multiplex PCR; TCRdb stores in-frame clones only, minus some. The sample lists tens of thousands of clones; around 93% were seen once. Trimming pared 0 bases from V and 6 bases from J, leaving 13 bases between. Germline V lookup: CDR1 MNHEY, CDR2 SVGAGI. The CDR3 consists of 15 residues. The data were taken from a study of graft-versus-host responses after intestinal transplantation. Across the whole study: Recipients underwent multivisceral, liver-intestinal, or isolated intestinal transplants.

Points from the study as a whole: GvH clones occurred in recipient marrow; some first appeared in ileum or blood. High graft-versus-host to host-versus-graft clonal ratios were found in allografts of patients who had graft-donor T cell macrochimerism.

The sequence was obtained from a human donor who received an intestinal transplant. The source was unstimulated CD8+ T cells sorted from spleen or lymph node cells, collected before intestinal transplant. The chain carries TRBV6-5 and TRBJ2-3; weak D call: TRBD2 (6 bases). The DNA for the CDR3 is TGTGCCAGCAGTTACTCGGGCCTGGAGGGGGATACGCAGTATTTT. Its translation is CASSYSGLEGDTQYF.